The 25 T cell receptor beta chains reported below all come from one sample, sequenced in a study of blood T cell repertoires in COVID-19. This table comes from immunoSEQ multiplex PCR, and its TCRdb copy is limited to in-frame clones, with some not included. This table has some 390,000 clones, roughly nine tenths appearing once. The sequenced material came from PBMCs or T cells enriched from blood (not recorded which). Receptors were obtained from a woman under 40 who had recovered from COVID-19.

The chain has TRBV7-3 and TRBJ2-2, with a tentative D call TRBD2 (5 bases). The CDR3 sequence is 16 residues long. The germline CDR1 and CDR2 sequences are SGHTA and FQGTGA. Trimming cost V 1 base and J 4 bases, with 13 bases left between them. CDR3 loop: CASSLIPLAGTGELFF. The CDR3 DNA reads TGTGCCAGCAGCTTAATACCCCTAGCCGGCACCGGGGAGCTGTTTTTT.

The chain carries TRBV2 and TRBJ1-1, with D maybe TRBD1 (5 bases). V lost 6 bases and J 3 bases, leaving 14 bases between the germline ends. Germline V lookup: CDR1 SNHLY, CDR2 FYNNEI. The CDR3 spans 14 residues. CDR3: CASSGPGGDTEAFF. CDR3 nucleotides: TGTGCCAGCAGCGGGCCGGGGGGGGACACTGAAGCTTTCTTT.

V usage is TRBV5-4 and J usage is TRBJ2-7; 8 bases align to TRBD1. The V and J ends lost 3 bases and 1 base, in that order; junction bases with no gene match: 3. The CDR3 runs to 14 residues. The germline gives CDR1 SGHNT, CDR2 YYREEE (reference sequence). The CDR3 DNA sequence: TGTGCCAGCAGCTGGGGGACAGGATCCTACGAGCAGTACTTC. It yields the protein CASSWGTGSYEQYF.

This clone was seen once. The CDR3 protein is CASSFRAGGLYNEQFF. DNA for the CDR3: TGTGCCAGCAGCTTTCGAGCGGGGGGTTTATACAATGAGCAGTTCTTC. The V gene is TRBV7-9, the J gene TRBJ2-1; 9 bases are shared with TRBD2. V was pared by 3 bases and J by 4 bases, with 7 bases of the junction left unmatched. Germline CDR1 SEHNR, CDR2 FQNEAQ (reference sequence). This CDR3 spans 16 amino acids.

The V call is TRBV30, the J call TRBJ1-1; no reliable D call. CDR1 is GTSNPN, CDR2 SVGIG, per germline (reference sequence). The length of the CDR3 is 17 residues. V gave up 0 bases and J gave up 2 bases, with 19 bases separating them. CDR3 region: CAWSVKWAGISNTEAFF. The CDR3 coding sequence is TGTGCCTGGAGTGTAAAGTGGGCCGGGATTAGCAACACTGAAGCTTTCTTT.

The V and J genes are TRBV6-4 and TRBJ2-2, with 8 positions matching TRBD2. CDR3 length: 17 residues. The junction had 4 bases not matched to a gene; V was cut back by 0 bases and J by 1 base. Germline-derived CDR1 and CDR2 are MRHNA and SNTAGT. The CDR3 region has the DNA TGTGCCAGCAGTGACTCCCCAACTAGCGGGAACACCGGGGAGCTGTTTTTT. Encoded protein: CASSDSPTSGNTGELFF.

This clone has more than one count but fewer than ten. The chain recombines TRBV4-2 with TRBJ2-7, with D uncertain. The CDR3 extends over 13 amino acids. Trimming removed 2 bases from V and 6 bases from J, with 11 bases in between. Germline V lookup: CDR1 LGHNA, CDR2 YNFKEQ. CDR3 DNA: TGTGCCAGCAGCCAAATAGGAGTCTCCGAGCAGTACTTC. The encoded protein is CASSQIGVSEQYF.

The rearrangement uses TRBV5-6 and TRBJ2-5; weak D call: TRBD1 (5 bases). Per germline, CDR1 SGHDT and CDR2 YYEEEE. V shed 4 bases and J shed 5 bases, with 21 bases lying between them. This CDR3 is built from 16 residues. DNA of the CDR3: TGTGCCAGCAGCCCCTCCCGGCCGGGTGCAGGGGAGACCCAGTACTTC. Protein sequence: CASSPSRPGAGETQYF.

This chain uses TRBV9 with TRBJ1-5; TRBD1 is a possible D gene (5 bases). In germline, CDR1 is SGDLS, CDR2 YYNGEE. Trimming took off 4 bases at V and 10 bases at J, with 18 bases between the two ends. The CDR3 extends over 14 amino acids. The DNA of the CDR3 is TGTGCCAGCAGCTTAGACAGTGGGCTACGACCCCAGCATTTT. Amino acids: CASSLDSGLRPQHF. Looking up the rest from reference TRBV9 and TRBJ1-5 gives the full variable domain: DSGVTQTPKHLITATGQRVTLRCSPRSGDLSVYWYQQSLDQGLQFLIQYYNGEERAKGNILERFSAQQFPDLHSELNLSSLELGDSALYFCASSLDSGLRPQHFGDGTRLSIL.

The chain couples TRBV19 to TRBJ2-7, with 8 bases aligning to TRBD1. This CDR3 has 11 amino acids. The V gene end was trimmed by 10 bases and the J gene end by 2 bases; junction bases not matched to a gene: 1. Germline V gene lookup returns CDR1 LNHDA and CDR2 SQIVND (reference sequence). This chain's CDR3 is CATQGAYEQYF. In DNA, the CDR3 is TGTGCCACACAGGGGGCCTACGAGCAGTACTTC. The full variable domain, its missing parts supplied by reference TRBV19 and TRBJ2-7, is DGGITQSPKYLFRKEGQNVTLSCEQNLNHDAMYWYRQDPGQGLRLIYYSQIVNDFQKGDIAEGYSVSREKKESFPLTVTSAQKNPTAFYLCATQGAYEQYFGPGTRLTVT.

V and J are TRBV7-9 and TRBJ1-1, with D possibly being TRBD1 (5 bases). V lost 1 base to trimming and J lost 3 bases, with 12 bases between them. The CDR3 extends over 15 amino acids. Germline lookup yields CDR1 SEHNR and CDR2 FQNEAQ (reference sequence). CDR3 in amino acids: CASSLVSGWDTEAFF. CDR3 DNA: TGTGCCAGCAGCTTAGTGTCAGGGTGGGACACTGAAGCTTTCTTT. Looking up the rest from reference TRBV7-9 and TRBJ1-1 gives the full variable domain: DTGVSQNPRHKITKRGQNVTFRCDPISEHNRLYWYRQTLGQGPEFLTYFQNEAQLEKSRLLSDRFSAERPKGSFSTLEIQRTEQGDSAMYLCASSLVSGWDTEAFFGQGTRLTVV.

The chain is built from TRBV28 and TRBJ1-2; possibly TRBD1 for D (6 bases). V was shortened by 5 bases and J by 4 bases, with 11 bases between the two germline ends. This CDR3 is built from 13 residues. Per the germline V gene, CDR1 is MDHEN and CDR2 is SYDVKM. Here the CDR3 DNA reads TGTGCCAGCAGTCCGGGACAACGCTATGGCTACACCTTC. Amino acids: CASSPGQRYGYTF.

This clone was recorded only once. The chain carries TRBV12-2 and TRBJ2-5; whether TRBD2, the table's D call, matches the DNA was not checked. TRBV12-2 is designated a pseudogene. The CDR3 totals 14 residues. The chain's CDR3 is CASRLRPPGETQYF. CDR3 bases: TGTGCAAGTCGCTTAAGGCCCCCCGGGGAGACCCAGTACTTC.

This sequence joins TRBV29-1 and TRBJ2-7; 8 nucleotides agree with TRBD2. In germline, CDR1 is SQVTM, CDR2 ANQGSEA. Trimming cost V 4 bases and J 0 bases; bases outside gene matches: 5. The CDR3 spans 14 residues. The CDR3 loop reads CSVAAGVISYEQYF. The CDR3 DNA reads as TGCAGCGTTGCAGCGGGGGTCATCTCCTACGAGCAGTACTTC.

The V and J genes are TRBV27 and TRBJ2-1; possible D gene TRBD2, 6 bases. The V gene's germline CDR1 is MNHEY and CDR2 SMNVEV (reference sequence). Trimming removed 5 bases from V and 7 bases from J, with 18 bases in between. The CDR3 is 15 amino acids. This CDR3 is CASSPTASVGNEQFF. CDR3 coding DNA: TGTGCCAGCAGTCCGACTGCTAGCGTAGGAAATGAGCAGTTCTTC.

V usage is TRBV4-2 and J usage is TRBJ2-2; D might be TRBD2 (5 bases). V was pared by 1 base and J by 7 bases, with 7 bases between. Germline lookup yields CDR1 LGHNA and CDR2 YNFKEQ. The CDR3 is made up of 13 amino acids. CDR3 coding DNA: TGTGCCAGCAGCCAAGCTCGGGGCGGGGAGCTGTTTTTT. Translating gives CASSQARGGELFF.

The chain has TRBV9 and TRBJ1-2, with D hard to call. The germline V gene encodes CDR1 SGDLS and CDR2 YYNGEE. This CDR3 spans 9 amino acids. Trimming stripped 7 bases from V and 8 bases from J, with 6 bases between. The CDR3 protein is CASGEGYTF. The DNA of the CDR3 is TGTGCCAGCGGAGAGGGCTACACCTTC.

The V gene is TRBV5-1, the J gene TRBJ2-1; possible D gene TRBD2, 5 bases. Trimming removed 0 bases from V and 5 bases from J, with 9 bases in between. Per germline, CDR1 SGHRS and CDR2 YFSETQ. CDR3 size: 14 residues. CDR3 sequence (DNA): TGCGCCAGCAGCTTGGGGACTTCTCACAATGAGCAGTTCTTC. Encoded protein: CASSLGTSHNEQFF.

J is TRBJ1-2 and V is TRBV27, with 7 bases lining up with TRBD1. J lost 6 bases, V lost 5 bases, and 12 bases had no gene match. The CDR3 is 15 residues long. Germline CDR1 MNHEY, CDR2 SMNVEV (reference sequence). The CDR3 sequence is CASSPRTGPGNGYTF. In DNA form, the CDR3 reads TGTGCCAGCAGTCCACGGACAGGCCCTGGGAATGGCTACACCTTC.

V and J are TRBV18 and TRBJ2-3, with 8 bases lining up with TRBD2. Germline trimming cut 3 bases from V and 1 base from J; bases unmatched to any gene: 3. Germline V CDR1 and CDR2: KGHSH, LQKENI. There are 15 residues in the CDR3. In nucleotides, the CDR3 is TGTGCCAGCTCACCTGCGCGGGGGGGCACAGATACGCAGTATTTT. Translating it yields CASSPARGGTDTQYF.

A few counts support this clone. The chain's CDR3 is CASSLSTTGGVPTYF. The DNA for the CDR3 is TGTGCCAGCAGTTTATCGACGACAGGGGGCGTACCCACGTACTTC. V gene TRBV27 combines with J gene TRBJ2-7, with 10 positions matching TRBD1. V lost 0 bases, J lost 12 bases, and 11 bases stayed unmatched. Germline V gene sequence: CDR1 MNHEY, CDR2 SMNVEV (reference sequence). The length of the CDR3 is 15 residues.

The rearrangement joins TRBV24-1 to TRBJ1-5, with 9 bases matching TRBD1. Germline loops: CDR1 KGHDR, CDR2 SFDVKD. The V and J ends lost 6 bases and 4 bases, in that order; junction bases with no gene match: 3. The CDR3 spans 14 residues. The CDR3 bases are TGTGCCACCAGTAAGGGACAGGGAAATCAGCCCCAGCATTTT. Protein: CATSKGQGNQPQHF.

The chain couples TRBV6-5 to TRBJ2-7; 11 bases line up with TRBD2. This CDR3 contains 16 residues. V lost 0 bases to trimming and J lost 4 bases; unmatched junction nucleotides: 5. CDR1 and CDR2 from the germline V gene are MNHEY and SVGAGI. CDR3 residues: CASSYSGSGGAYEQYF. CDR3 bases: TGTGCCAGCAGTTACTCTGGTAGCGGGGGGGCATACGAGCAGTACTTC.

The genes are TRBV7-3 and TRBJ2-3, with 8 bases aligning to TRBD1. The ends lost 4 bases at V and 5 bases at J; junction bases unmatched: 8. The CDR3 is 15 residues long. Germline V gene lookup returns CDR1 SGHTA and CDR2 FQGTGA. The CDR3 DNA sequence: TGTGCCAGCAGCTCCCGCGACAGGGGTGAAGATACGCAGTATTTT. Its translation is CASSSRDRGEDTQYF.

This clone turned up a few times. This chain links TRBV30 with TRBJ1-2; 7 nucleotides align to TRBD1. Looked up from germline, CDR1 is GTSNPN and CDR2 is SVGIG (reference sequence). The CDR3 has 14 amino acids. Trimming took 3 bases from V and 4 from J; bases not matched to a gene: 8. CDR3 bases: TGTGCCTGGAGAGTTAACAGGGGTGGCTATGGCTACACCTTC. This gives the protein CAWRVNRGGYGYTF.